These T cell receptor beta chains were read from a single sample in a study of cytomegalovirus exposure and HLA in healthy donors. Method: immunoSEQ multiplex PCR; TCRdb's copy keeps in-frame clones and lacks some. The data contain approximately 150,000 clones, about 89% of them singletons. The sample was PBMCs. Source of these receptors: a man younger than 30 in good health and CMV-seronegative. CDR3s include the opening cysteine and the closing phenylalanine or tryptophan. A D gene is named only where the DNA matches it firmly. Only part of the rows carry a size: once, few, many, or a class if the clone is expanded.

CASSLGSGGGQPQHF	TGTGCCAGCAGCTTAGGCTCTGGGGGGGGTCAGCCCCAGCATTTT	.	TRBV7-9	.	TRBJ1-5
CASSSIFGGAFF	TGTGCCAGCAGTTCCATCTTCGGCGGGGCTTTCTTT	.	TRBV27	.	TRBJ1-1
CATSRGQGLEDEKLFF	TGTGCCACCAGCAGAGGGCAGGGCCTCGAGGATGAAAAACTGTTTTTT	.	TRBV15	.	TRBJ1-4
CASREGLGWGQPQHF	TGTGCCAGCAGGGAGGGGCTAGGCTGGGGTCAGCCCCAGCATTTT	.	TRBV27	.	TRBJ1-5
CSVEDGASGLRDTQYF	TGCAGCGTTGAAGATGGGGCTAGCGGTCTAAGGGATACGCAGTATTTT	.	TRBV29-1	TRBD2	TRBJ2-3
CASSGDSSSYEQYF	TGTGCCAGCAGCGGAGACAGTTCCTCCTACGAGCAGTACTTC	.	TRBV9	.	TRBJ2-7
CASRPDNSNQPQHF	TGTGCCAGCAGACCCGACAATAGCAATCAGCCCCAGCATTTT	few	TRBV6-5	.	TRBJ1-5
CASSLRSSGGLYNEQFF	TGCGCCAGCAGCTTGCGGTCTAGCGGGGGACTCTACAATGAGCAGTTCTTC	.	TRBV5-1	TRBD2	TRBJ2-1
CASSQGGTSGVSTDTQYF	TGCGCCAGCAGCCAAGGAGGGACTAGCGGGGTGAGCACAGATACGCAGTATTTT	.	TRBV4-1	TRBD2	TRBJ2-3
CASSLTSGYSYEQYF	TGTGCCAGCAGTCTGACTAGCGGGTACTCCTACGAGCAGTACTTC	.	TRBV6-5	TRBD2	TRBJ2-7
CASSIDVRQLQETQYF	TGTGCCAGTAGTATAGACGTACGACAGCTACAAGAGACCCAGTACTTC	.	TRBV19	.	TRBJ2-5
CASKGQLTYEQYF	TGTGCCAGCAAAGGACAGTTGACCTACGAGCAGTACTTC	.	TRBV6-1	.	TRBJ2-7
CASSHPRQGLNTEAFF	TGTGCCAGCAGCCACCCCAGACAGGGACTGAACACTGAAGCTTTCTTT	.	TRBV7-9	TRBD1	TRBJ1-1
CASREGSSNTEAFF	TGCGCCAGCAGGGAGGGGAGCTCGAACACTGAAGCTTTCTTT	.	TRBV5-1	.	TRBJ1-1
CASRDRETQYF	TGTGCCAGCAGAGACAGAGAGACCCAGTACTTC	few	TRBV6-1	.	TRBJ2-5
CASSFFQGWTEAFF	TGTGCCAGCAGCTTTTTTCAGGGGTGGACTGAAGCTTTCTTT	.	TRBV11-3	.	TRBJ1-1
CASSPPQVPGANVLTF	TGTGCCAGCAGTCCTCCTCAGGTCCCTGGGGCCAACGTCCTGACTTTC	.	TRBV2	.	TRBJ2-6
CASSPQGQSNQPQHF	TGTGCCAGCAGCCCCCAGGGTCAGAGCAATCAGCCCCAGCATTTT	once	TRBV7-9	.	TRBJ1-5
CASSYYWGQGVAEAFF	TGTGCCAGCAGTTACTACTGGGGACAGGGGGTCGCTGAAGCTTTCTTT	.	TRBV6-5	TRBD1	TRBJ1-1
CASSLGQMNTEAFF	TGTGCCAGCAGCTTAGGACAGATGAACACTGAAGCTTTCTTT	once	TRBV7-2	.	TRBJ1-1
CASSLGAGQETQYF	TGTGCCAGCAGCTTGGGGGCAGGCCAAGAGACCCAGTACTTC	.	TRBV5-4	.	TRBJ2-5
CASSVVYGDTQYF	TGTGCCAGCAGCGTAGTGTACGGAGATACGCAGTATTTT	.	TRBV9	.	TRBJ2-3
CASRRDRVTGNQPQHF	TGTGCCAGCAGAAGGGACAGGGTAACCGGCAATCAGCCCCAGCATTTT	few	TRBV2	TRBD1	TRBJ1-5
CASSSSGTHSYEQYF	TGTGCCAGCAGTTCATCCGGGACACACTCCTACGAGCAGTACTTC	.	TRBV6-5	.	TRBJ2-7
CAWREPGQGRMGEQYF	TGTGCCTGGAGGGAACCGGGACAGGGGAGAATGGGGGAGCAGTACTTC	once	TRBV30	TRBD1	TRBJ2-7
CASSTDRGGNEKLFF	TGTGCCAGCAGTACGGACAGGGGAGGTAATGAAAAACTGTTTTTT	.	TRBV2	TRBD1	TRBJ1-4
CASSMSRQSTNQPQHF	TGTGCCAGCTCCATGTCGAGGCAGAGCACAAATCAGCCCCAGCATTTT	.	TRBV2	.	TRBJ1-5
CASRGLSNTEAFF	TGTGCCAGCAGGGGACTCTCGAACACTGAAGCTTTCTTT	.	TRBV7-9	.	TRBJ1-1
CASSSPTVNTEAFF	TGTGCCAGCAGCTCCCCGACTGTCAACACTGAAGCTTTCTTT	.	TRBV13	.	TRBJ1-1
CASRVTDYQPQHF	TGTGCCAGCAGGGTGACAGACTATCAGCCCCAGCATTTT	.	TRBV6-1	.	TRBJ1-5
CASSPNRGSYGYTF	TGCGCCAGCAGCCCCAACAGGGGCAGCTATGGCTACACCTTC	.	TRBV4-1	TRBD1	TRBJ1-2
CASSFRRGNSPLHF	TGTGCCAGCAGTTTTAGGCGCGGTAATTCACCCCTCCACTTT	once	TRBV28	.	TRBJ1-6
CASSFQPARGAFF	TGTGCCAGCAGCTTTCAGCCTGCCAGAGGAGCTTTCTTT	.	TRBV5-6	.	TRBJ1-1
CASSLARRETYNEQFF	TGTGCCAGCAGCTTGGCGAGGCGAGAGACCTACAATGAGCAGTTCTTC	.	TRBV5-4	.	TRBJ2-1
CSVTGTAYGYTF	TGCAGCGTTACCGGGACAGCCTATGGCTACACCTTC	.	TRBV29-1	TRBD1	TRBJ1-2
CASRTGTSLYNEQFF	TGTGCCAGCAGGACCGGGACTAGCCTATACAATGAGCAGTTCTTC	.	TRBV6-5	TRBD2	TRBJ2-1
CASSLRGFPTYEQYF	TGTGCCAGCAGCTTACGGGGGTTCCCTACCTACGAGCAGTACTTC	once	TRBV5-4	.	TRBJ2-7
CASSVGGHLNTEAFF	TGTGCCAGCAGCGTAGGTGGGCACTTGAACACTGAAGCTTTCTTT	.	TRBV9	.	TRBJ1-1
CASSSTPSPSYNEQFF	TGTGCCAGCAGTTCAACTCCTAGTCCCTCCTACAATGAGCAGTTCTTC	.	TRBV6-5	.	TRBJ2-1
CASSSNRAGYGYTF	TGTGCCAGCAGTTCGAACAGGGCGGGCTATGGCTACACCTTC	.	TRBV27	.	TRBJ1-2
CASSPWASSGNTIYF	TGTGCCAGCAGCCCCTGGGCGAGCTCTGGAAACACCATATATTTT	.	TRBV5-6	.	TRBJ1-3
CASSPTGDSGAGEQFF	TGTGCCAGCTCACCCACCGGGGATAGCGGCGCAGGAGAGCAGTTCTTC	.	TRBV18	.	TRBJ2-1
CASSFNYEQYF	TGTGCCAGCAGCTTCAACTACGAGCAGTACTTC	.	TRBV13	.	TRBJ2-7
CSVDPGSTEAFF	TGCAGCGTTGATCCAGGTTCCACTGAAGCTTTCTTT	.	TRBV29-1	.	TRBJ1-1
CATSRPSTDTQYF	TGTGCCACCAGCAGACCAAGCACAGATACGCAGTATTTT	.	TRBV15	.	TRBJ2-3